This T cell receptor (beta chain) was recorded in a study of blood T cell repertoires in COVID-19. For the study at large: The United States, Italy and Spain were the sources of the acute and convalescent COVID-19 samples. PBMCs, B-cell-depleted T cells, or T cells provided the cDNA or gDNA that made up the material.

Trimming took 0 bases from V and 5 from J; bases not matched to a gene: 4. Germline CDR1 and CDR2: SGHRS and YFSETQ. CDR3 length: 14 amino acids. Authors' processing steps: Nucleated cell counts were estimated from reference gene primer amplification. Assay: immunoSEQ multiplex PCR; the TCRdb copy retains only in-frame clones and omits some. V and J calls and clone size are as listed in that table; D and trimming were resolved from the DNA. The sample contains roughly 60,000 clones, around 83% of which appear only once. The sequenced sample was peripheral blood. The V gene is TRBV5-1, the J gene TRBJ2-7, with 8 bases fitting TRBD1. The TCR sequence derives from an elderly woman with acute or convalescent COVID-19. This CDR3 reads CASSLGTGLDEQYF. The CDR3 DNA reads TGCGCCAGCAGCTTGGGGACAGGGCTTGACGAGCAGTACTTC. Complete variable domain (other parts from reference TRBV5-1 and TRBJ2-7): KAGVTQTPRYLIKTRGQQVTLSCSPISGHRSVSWYQQTPGQGLQFLFEYFSETQRNKGNFPGRFSGRQFSNSRSEMNVSTLELGDSALYLCASSLGTGLDEQYFGPGTRLTVT.